The next 5 T cell receptor beta chains were all read from a single sample in a study of T-cell memory formation after mild COVID-19. Each CDR3 protein is one row after TCRdb ran MiXCR on the 5' RACE reads. The sample contains around 110,000 distinct CDR3 sequences, roughly an eighth of which appear only once. Material for sequencing was PBMCs or a T cell subset sorted from them (not recorded which). These receptors all stem from a man younger than 30 who had mild COVID-19 (a few samples of this study predate the infection). Cell type and time point are not known.

The V and J genes are TRBV27 and TRBJ2-1; D remains unclear. Germline V gives CDR1 MNHEY, CDR2 SMNVEV (reference sequence). The CDR3 loop spans 12 amino acids. Trimming removed 5 bases from V and 8 bases from J, with 10 bases in between. The CDR3 is CASSRVADEQFF. CDR3 nucleotide sequence: TGTGCCAGCAGTCGGGTCGCGGATGAGCAGTTCTTC.

This clonotype was seen a handful of times. This sequence joins TRBV7-9 and TRBJ2-3; D may be TRBD1 (6 bases). Germline V gives CDR1 SEHNR, CDR2 FQNEAQ (reference sequence). This CDR3 comprises 15 residues. The V end was cut by 0 bases, the J end by 2 bases, with 9 bases between. The CDR3 coding sequence is TGTGCCAGCAGCTTAGCGGGGGCCTACACAGATACGCAGTATTTT. It encodes CASSLAGAYTDTQYF.

The chain employs TRBV7-9 and TRBJ2-1; D call uncertain. Germline CDR1 SEHNR, CDR2 FQNEAQ (reference sequence). The CDR3 sequence is 14 residues long. Trimming took 5 bases from V and 8 from J, leaving 16 bases between them. The CDR3 is CASSPGVGKDEQFF. The CDR3 bases are TGTGCCAGCAGCCCAGGTGTGGGAAAGGATGAGCAGTTCTTC. Full variable domain (outside the CDR3, taken from reference TRBV7-9 and TRBJ2-1): DTGVSQNPRHKITKRGQNVTFRCDPISEHNRLYWYRQTLGQGPEFLTYFQNEAQLEKSRLLSDRFSAERPKGSFSTLEIQRTEQGDSAMYLCASSPGVGKDEQFFGPGTRLTVL.

This clonotype was observed many times. This chain's CDR3 is CASGLLGQTYEQYF. The DNA of the CDR3 is TGTGCTAGTGGTTTGTTGGGGCAGACCTACGAGCAGTACTTC. This chain joins TRBV12-5 and TRBJ2-7; a possible D gene is TRBD1 (5 bases). From germline, CDR1 is LGHNT and CDR2 FRNRAP. The CDR3 contains 14 residues. V lost 2 bases to trimming and J lost 2 bases, with 10 bases between them.

This chain uses TRBV6-2 or TRBV6-3 with TRBJ1-5; D may be TRBD1 (5 bases). Germline loops: CDR1 MNHEY, CDR2 SVGEGT. V was cut by 8 bases and J by 4 bases, with 12 bases left in between. The CDR3 consists of 13 residues. CDR3 nucleotide sequence: TGTGCCAGCTTTCCGGGGGGTAATCAGCCCCAGCATTTT. This encodes CASFPGGNQPQHF.